Sequencing of this T cell receptor beta chain was carried out in a study of cytomegalovirus exposure and HLA in healthy donors. Sequencing used immunoSEQ multiplex PCR; TCRdb keeps in-frame clones, though not all of them. The repertoire holds roughly 200,000 clones, with 81% as singletons. The source material was PBMCs. The clonotype originates from a woman in her 30s in good health and CMV-seronegative.

The CDR3 DNA sequence: TGTGCCAGCAGTGAAGAGGACTTCTCCTACAATGAGCAGTTCTTC. Protein: CASSEEDFSYNEQFF. V and J are TRBV2 and TRBJ2-1; possibly TRBD2 for D (5 bases). The CDR3 spans 15 residues. Trimming took 1 base from V and 0 from J, leaving 7 bases between them. Germline CDR1 reads SNHLY; CDR2 reads FYNNEI. The complete variable domain, with remaining parts taken from reference TRBV2 and TRBJ2-1, reads EPEVTQTPSHQVTQMGQEVILRCVPISNHLYFYWYRQILGQKVEFLVSFYNNEISEKSEIFDDQFSVERPDGSNFTLKIRSTKLEDSAMYFCASSEEDFSYNEQFFGPGTRLTVL.